The clone carrying this TCR beta chain was observed a few times. The sample comes from a study of tumor-infiltrating lymphocytes in primary liver carcinoma. The overall study: Primary liver carcinoma, confirmed by histopathology, was surgically resected. Sample counts of productive TCRbeta reads spanned roughly 3.65 to 7.13 million; these counts were similar across tissue types.

Germline DNA was also extracted, with blood RNA taken from unsorted whole blood. HBV chronically infected the treatment-naive patients. The researchers drew about 3.9 milliliters of peripheral blood before surgery. The authors made TCR beta cDNA from 500 to 600 ng total RNA with a constant-region primer. Three-round nested multiplex PCR performed with slightly modified ARM-PCR produced the TCR beta libraries. A C-beta reverse primer was combined with TRBV1-TRBV30 forward primers in the first two PCR rounds, and each round had roughly 9 cycles. MiXCR was run by TCRdb on the multiplex PCR reads, yielding one entry per CDR3 protein. The sample lists about 310,000 distinct CDR3 sequences; around 50% were seen once. CDR3 length equals 15 residues. V lost 3 bases to trimming and J lost 9 bases; unmatched junction nucleotides: 10.

This clonotype was obtained from a woman aged 25 to 39 with primary liver carcinoma and hepatitis B virus infection. The rearrangement links TRBV12-3 or TRBV12-4 to TRBJ2-1; 8 nucleotides align to TRBD2. The sample taken for sequencing was peripheral blood. The CDR3 region is CASSFVTGGWGEQFF. For the CDR3, the DNA is TGTGCCAGCAGTTTCGTGACGGGAGGGTGGGGTGAGCAGTTCTTC.